This TCR beta chain was sequenced during a study of blood T cell repertoires in COVID-19. On the study more broadly: Samples representing acute and convalescent COVID-19 were sourced from the United States, Italy and Spain.

V lost 6 bases and J lost 1; bases outside the gene matches: 14. Germline V gives CDR1 LGHDT, CDR2 YNNKEL (reference sequence). The CDR3 length is 18 residues. Participants spanned ages about 18 to 95 years and resided in roughly 22 US areas. Symptom resolution, clearance, or two negative PCRs marked the recovered donors of Cohort 3. The assay was immunoSEQ multiplex PCR, and TCRdb's table has in-frame clones only and misses some. The repertoire holds 290,000 or so clones, with over 75% as singletons. Sequencing was done on a sample of PBMCs or T cells enriched from blood (not recorded which). J is TRBJ2-4 and V is TRBV3-1 (or the pseudogene TRBV3-2); TRBD2 agrees at 8 bases. The source is a woman in her 30s who had recovered from COVID-19. CDR3 region: CASSPGSQREFAKNIQYF. DNA of the CDR3: TGTGCCAGCAGTCCAGGGAGCCAGCGGGAGTTTGCCAAAAACATTCAGTACTTC.